The 16 T cell receptor beta chains listed next were all sequenced from one sample in a study of spatial heterogeneity in lung cancer. Time point here: blood at routine non-recurrence follow-up after resection. One entry per CDR3 protein results from TCRdb running MiXCR on the 5' RACE reads. The data show around 25,000 distinct CDR3 sequences, about 9.8% seen once. Sequenced material: PBMCs, taken at follow-up. Receptors were obtained from a male donor with early-stage non-small cell lung cancer.

The chain carries TRBV4-2 and TRBJ1-2; unclear D gene. Germline-derived CDR1 and CDR2 are LGHNA and YNFKEQ. V was clipped by 0 bases and J by 2 bases, with 10 bases between them. The CDR3 runs 15 residues. CDR3 DNA: TGTGCCAGCAGCCAAGACAGAGGTTCCAACTATGGCTACACCTTC. Its protein product is CASSQDRGSNYGYTF.

This clonotype was detected only a few times. The J gene is TRBJ1-1, the V gene TRBV20-1; 9 bases agree with TRBD1. This CDR3 comprises 14 residues. The germline gives CDR1 DFQATT, CDR2 SNEGSKA (reference sequence). With 3 bases clipped from V and 2 bases from J, the junction kept 4 bases outside the gene matches. The DNA for the CDR3 is TGCAGTGCTAGCTTACAGGGGGCTAACACTGAAGCTTTCTTT. This gives the protein CSASLQGANTEAFF.

This clonotype came up a few times. The V call is TRBV29-1, the J call TRBJ2-7; 7 bases align to TRBD2. In germline, CDR1 is SQVTM, CDR2 ANQGSEA. The ends lost 0 bases at V and 2 bases at J; junction bases unmatched: 4. This CDR3 comprises 14 residues. Here the CDR3 reads CSVEDRGVTYEQYF. DNA of the CDR3: TGCAGCGTTGAAGATCGGGGGGTAACCTACGAGCAGTACTTC.

The chain links TRBV20-1 to TRBJ2-7; D possibly corresponds to TRBD1 (5 bases). Germline V CDR1 and CDR2: DFQATT, SNEGSKA (reference sequence). Trimming removed 1 base at V and 3 bases at J, with 7 bases between. The CDR3 sequence is 12 residues long. The CDR3 DNA sequence: TGCAGTGCTAGAGCTGACAGCTACGAGCAGTACTTC. This sequence encodes CSARADSYEQYF.

This clonotype was detected only a few times. The chain couples TRBV7-2 to TRBJ2-2, with D uncertain. The germline V gene encodes CDR1 SGHTA and CDR2 FQGNSA. This CDR3 is 15 amino acids long. V dropped 2 bases and J dropped 8 bases, with 15 bases sitting between them. The CDR3 is CASSLLQAVDGELFF. CDR3 in DNA: TGTGCCAGCAGCTTATTACAAGCCGTAGATGGGGAGCTGTTTTTT.

This clonotype rates as medium-sized (0.01 to 0.1%). The chain employs TRBV4-1 and TRBJ2-7; 7 nucleotides align to TRBD1. V trimming: 1 base; J trimming: 3 bases; junction bases outside the gene matches: 6. This CDR3 comprises 15 residues. The germline V gene encodes CDR1 MGHRA and CDR2 YSYEKL. DNA of the CDR3: TGCGCCAGCAGCCAAGTCCCGGGACAGAACTACGAGCAGTACTTC. Its protein product is CASSQVPGQNYEQYF.

The rearrangement uses TRBV19 and TRBJ2-1; TRBD1 agrees at 9 bases. Germline trimming cut 5 bases from V and 5 bases from J; bases unmatched to any gene: 7. This CDR3 region has 15 residues. Germline V gene lookup returns CDR1 LNHDA and CDR2 SQIVND (reference sequence). CDR3 residues: CASSHSRDRDNEQFF. DNA for the CDR3: TGTGCCAGTAGTCACTCCCGGGACAGGGACAATGAGCAGTTCTTC.

This clonotype has just one count. V usage is TRBV6-5 and J usage is TRBJ2-3, with D unclear. V lost 0 bases and J lost 6, with 7 bases in between. CDR1 is MNHEY and CDR2 is SVGAGI in the germline V gene. The CDR3 is 13 residues long. The CDR3 coding sequence is TGTGCCAGCAGTTACTCGCCTTTGGATACGCAGTATTTT. As protein: CASSYSPLDTQYF.

There are many counts of this clonotype. The chain couples TRBV7-2 to TRBJ1-5, with 8 bases aligning to TRBD1. CDR3 length equals 14 residues. The ends lost 4 bases at V and 4 bases at J; junction bases unmatched: 3. Germline V gene sequence: CDR1 SGHTA, CDR2 FQGNSA. Written as DNA, the CDR3 is TGTGCCAGCAGCTCTAACAGGGGGAATCAGCCCCAGCATTTT. Protein: CASSSNRGNQPQHF.

This clonotype was seen at least ten times. V and J are TRBV10-1 and TRBJ1-5; D might be TRBD1 (5 bases). Looked up from germline, CDR1 is WNHNN and CDR2 is SYGVQD (reference sequence). The CDR3 has 14 residues. The V and J ends lost 8 bases and 3 bases respectively, with 14 bases between them. The CDR3 coding sequence is TGCGCCAGCCCGATTGGGGCTAACAATCAGCCCCAGCATTTT. This gives the protein CASPIGANNQPQHF.

This clonotype has a handful of counts. The rearrangement joins TRBV4-3 to TRBJ2-5; 10 bases map to TRBD1. CDR1 is LGHNA, CDR2 YSLEER, per germline. The length of the CDR3 is 17 residues. The junction had 8 bases not matched to a gene; V was cut back by 1 base and J by 3 bases. As DNA, the CDR3 is TGCGCCAGCAGCCAAGGGTGGGTGACAGGGGGCGAAGAGACCCAGTACTTC. Protein product: CASSQGWVTGGEETQYF.

The gene calls are TRBV20-1 and TRBJ2-5; the D is unclear. Looked up from germline, CDR1 is DFQATT and CDR2 is SNEGSKA (reference sequence). V shed 2 bases and J shed 1 base, with 14 bases lying between them. CDR3 length: 15 amino acids. The chain's CDR3 is CSARRVDTFQETQYF. Here the CDR3 DNA reads TGCAGTGCTAGAAGGGTTGACACATTCCAAGAGACCCAGTACTTC.

This clonotype was observed many times. The rearrangement uses TRBV7-8 and TRBJ2-3, with 8 bases that match TRBD2. With 2 bases clipped from V and 4 bases from J, the junction kept 5 bases outside the gene matches. Germline V lookup: CDR1 SGHVS, CDR2 FQNEAQ. CDR3 length: 15 amino acids. This chain's CDR3 is CASSLRLAGSDTQYF. CDR3 nucleotide sequence: TGTGCCAGCAGCTTACGCCTAGCGGGCTCAGATACGCAGTATTTT.

This clonotype was observed at least ten times. This sequence joins TRBV19 and TRBJ2-6; D gene ambiguous. The CDR3 is 15 residues long. Germline V gene sequence: CDR1 LNHDA, CDR2 SQIVND (reference sequence). Trimming cost V 1 base and J 2 bases, with 6 bases left between them. The CDR3 DNA is TGTGCCAGTAGTATAGTTACCGCTGGGGCCAACGTCCTGACTTTC. Translation: CASSIVTAGANVLTF.

The chain has TRBV28 and TRBJ1-4; D perhaps matches TRBD1 (5 bases). V shed 6 bases and J shed 5 bases, with 13 bases lying between them. The germline gives CDR1 MDHEN, CDR2 SYDVKM. The CDR3 has 14 residues. In DNA form, the CDR3 reads TGTGCCAGCAGCTCGGGACGGATAAATGAAAAACTGTTTTTT. This codes for CASSSGRINEKLFF.

CDR3 bases: TGTGCCAGCAGTTTAATCGGACTAGCGGGGGCGTCCTACAATGAGCAGTTCTTC. Translated: CASSLIGLAGASYNEQFF. V is TRBV28 and J is TRBJ2-1; 13 bases fit TRBD2. CDR1 and CDR2 (germline): MDHEN, SYDVKM. The trim removed 2 bases at V and 1 base at J, leaving 5 bases unmatched. The CDR3 has 18 residues. Full variable domain (missing parts from reference TRBV28 and TRBJ2-1): DVKVTQSSRYLVKRTGEKVFLECVQDMDHENMFWYRQDPGLGLRLIYFSYDVKMKEKGDIPEGYSVSREKKERFSLILESASTNQTSMYLCASSLIGLAGASYNEQFFGPGTRLTVL.